This TCR beta chain was retrieved from a study of response to subunit inactivated influenza vaccine. Study-wide findings and caveats: Each seasonal flu vaccination may recruit only limited new T cells, authors suggested.

Concerning this clonotype itself: Its antigen remains unknown.

TCRdb itself ran the RT-PCR reads through MiXCR, one entry per CDR3 protein. This table holds hundreds of thousands of distinct CDR3 sequences, 13% to 15% found once. The sequencing here drew on PBMCs from blood, taken less than 15 days before vaccination. This clonotype originated in a man aged 50-60 years who received an inactivated influenza vaccine.

CDR3 DNA sequence: TGTGCCAGCAGCATACCGACAGGAGTCTTCCAAGAGACCCAGTACTTC. Encoded protein: CASSIPTGVFQETQYF. V gene TRBV5-6 combines with J gene TRBJ2-5, with D possibly being TRBD1 (6 bases). The V end was cut by 4 bases, the J end by 1 base, with 17 bases between. Germline assignment: CDR1 SGHDT and CDR2 YYEEEE. The CDR3 extends over 16 amino acids.